Included here is one T cell receptor beta chain sequence, with context. The protocol was immunoSEQ multiplex PCR, while the TCRdb copy is restricted to in-frame clones and leaves out a portion. The repertoire holds about 76,000 clones, with roughly 81% as singletons. This entry belongs to a study of blood T cell repertoires in COVID-19. Looking at the study overall: Sources were T cells, B-cell-depleted T cells, or PBMCs; the material itself was cDNA or gDNA.

Germline CDR1 reads ENHRY; CDR2 reads SYGVKD. Trimming pared 3 bases from V and 2 bases from J, leaving 10 bases between. This CDR3 has 14 amino acids. J is TRBJ2-5 and V is TRBV10-3; D perhaps matches TRBD1 (5 bases). Source material: peripheral blood. The source of this sequence is a man aged 55-75 years with COVID-19, enrolled during active disease. The CDR3 protein is CAISEGRDQETQYF. In DNA form, the CDR3 reads TGTGCCATCAGTGAAGGCAGGGATCAAGAGACCCAGTACTTC.